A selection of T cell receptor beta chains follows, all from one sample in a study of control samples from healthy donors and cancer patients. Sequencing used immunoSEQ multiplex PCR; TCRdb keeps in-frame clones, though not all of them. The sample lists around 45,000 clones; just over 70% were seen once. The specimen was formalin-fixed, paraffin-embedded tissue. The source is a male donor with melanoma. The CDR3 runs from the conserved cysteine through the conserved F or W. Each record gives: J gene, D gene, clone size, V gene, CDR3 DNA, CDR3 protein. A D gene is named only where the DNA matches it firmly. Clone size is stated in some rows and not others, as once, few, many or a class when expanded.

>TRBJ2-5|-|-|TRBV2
TGTGCCAGCAGTGATACAGGGCAAGAGACCCAGTACTTC
CASSDTGQETQYF
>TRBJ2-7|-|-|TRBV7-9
TGTGCCAGCAGCTTAGTAGGGGACGAGCTAACCGAGCAGTACTTC
CASSLVGDELTEQYF
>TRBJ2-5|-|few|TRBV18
TGTGCCAGCTCACCATCGAAAGAGACCCAGTACTTC
CASSPSKETQYF
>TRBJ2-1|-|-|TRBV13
TGTGCCAGCAGCTTATCGTCTGTTAAACGCGGTGAGCAGTTCTTC
CASSLSSVKRGEQFF
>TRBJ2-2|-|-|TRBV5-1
TGCGCCAGCAGCTTGGATTTTACAGGACCCGGGGAGCTGTTTTTT
CASSLDFTGPGELFF
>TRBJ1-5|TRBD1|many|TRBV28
TGTGCCAGCAACTACCCGGGACAGGGGGAATATAGCAATCAGCCCCAGCATTTT
CASNYPGQGEYSNQPQHF
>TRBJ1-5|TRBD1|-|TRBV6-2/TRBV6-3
TGTGCCACCAGCACGGACAGGGAAAGCAATCAGCCCCAGCATTTT
CATSTDRESNQPQHF
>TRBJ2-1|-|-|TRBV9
TGTGCCAGCAGCGCGAGTTACAATGAGCAGTTCTTC
CASSASYNEQFF
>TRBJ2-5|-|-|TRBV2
TGTGCCAGCAGTGATGAGGAGACCCAGTACTTC
CASSDEETQYF
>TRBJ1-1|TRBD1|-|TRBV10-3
TGTGCTGCCAGGAGGGGAACAGGGGTCACTGAAGCTTTCTTT
CAARRGTGVTEAFF